The 18 T cell receptor beta chains below were found in one sample sequenced in a study of long-term antiretroviral therapy in people with HIV. Survey-level immunoSEQ v3.0 assays were run. This table comes from immunoSEQ multiplex PCR, and its TCRdb copy is limited to in-frame clones, with some not included. The sample contains 25,000 to 35,000 clones, approximately 85% of which appear only once. Sequences were derived from unsorted PBMCs, sampled 0.8 years before starting antiretroviral therapy. The origin of the receptors is a man younger than 35 with HIV.

The V call is TRBV7-9, the J call TRBJ1-3; D unresolved. This CDR3 is built from 13 residues. CDR1 and CDR2 from the germline V gene are SEHNR and FQNEAQ (reference sequence). The V gene lost 1 base and the J gene lost 0 bases, with 1 base spanning the gap. CDR3 nucleotides: TGTGCCAGCAGCTTAGACTCTGGAAACACCATATATTTT. It is translated as CASSLDSGNTIYF.

The chain carries TRBV11-2 and TRBJ2-5, with D perhaps matching TRBD1 or TRBD2 (5 bases each). The CDR3 consists of 15 residues. Germline V CDR1 and CDR2: SGHAT, FQNNGV. V was cut by 1 base and J by 5 bases, with 14 bases left in between. This CDR3 reads CASSLGAGGEETQYF. The CDR3 region has the DNA TGTGCCAGCAGCTTAGGTGCTGGGGGAGAGGAGACCCAGTACTTC.

The chain has TRBV7-2 and TRBJ2-7; a weak D match, TRBD2 (6 bases). Germline V lookup: CDR1 SGHTA, CDR2 FQGNSA. The V and J ends lost 4 bases and 5 bases respectively, with 18 bases between them. The CDR3 consists of 15 residues. Written as DNA, the CDR3 is TGTGCCAGCAGCTCAGTTTCGGGGGAAATCCACGAGCAGTACTTC. Encoded protein: CASSSVSGEIHEQYF.

This clone occurred once. The J gene is TRBJ2-7, the V gene TRBV11-2; 13 bases are a match to TRBD2. CDR3 size: 17 residues. The V and J ends lost 5 bases and 2 bases, in that order; junction bases with no gene match: 9. CDR1 SGHAT and CDR2 FQNNGV come from the germline V gene. CDR3 amino acids: CASSPWTSGRRPYEQYF. The CDR3 nucleotides are TGTGCCAGCAGCCCCTGGACTAGCGGGAGAAGACCCTACGAGCAGTACTTC.

J is TRBJ1-1 and V is TRBV7-9, with D maybe TRBD1 (6 bases). Germline assignment: CDR1 SEHNR and CDR2 FQNEAQ (reference sequence). This CDR3 has 14 residues. V lost 5 bases to trimming and J lost 4 bases, with 14 bases between them. CDR3 sequence reads: CASSPEGGGTEAFF. CDR3 DNA sequence: TGTGCCAGCAGCCCGGAAGGGGGGGGCACTGAAGCTTTCTTT.

V is TRBV5-6 and J is TRBJ2-3; 13 bases match TRBD2. Germline assignment: CDR1 SGHDT and CDR2 YYEEEE. CDR3 length equals 19 residues. J lost 3 bases, V lost 1 base, and 11 bases had no gene match. CDR3 sequence: CASSLSPPKLAGGTDTQYF. CDR3 in DNA: TGTGCCAGCAGCTTGTCACCCCCCAAACTAGCGGGAGGGACAGATACGCAGTATTTT. The complete variable domain, with remaining parts taken from reference TRBV5-6 and TRBJ2-3, reads DAGVTQSPTHLIKTRGQQVTLRCSPKSGHDTVSWYQQALGQGPQFIFQYYEEEERQRGNFPDRFSGHQFPNYSSELNVNALLLGDSALYLCASSLSPPKLAGGTDTQYFGPGTRLTVL.

This clone was found once. This chain uses TRBV6-1 with TRBJ1-5; no reliable D call. The V end lost 8 bases, the J end lost 4 bases, and 9 bases lay between the germline ends. The CDR3 spans 12 residues. CDR1 and CDR2 from the germline V gene are MNHNS and SASEGT. The CDR3 DNA is TGTGCCAGCGGAGAGACGAATCAGCCCCAGCATTTT. Translated, it gives CASGETNQPQHF.

The chain has TRBV6-5 and TRBJ1-2, with D possibly matching TRBD1 (5 bases). The germline gives CDR1 MNHEY, CDR2 SVGAGI. The CDR3 covers 11 residues. V was pared by 8 bases and J by 8 bases, with 12 bases between. The CDR3 loop reads CASSWGRGYTF. CDR3 bases: TGTGCCAGCTCTTGGGGCCGAGGCTACACCTTC.

This chain joins TRBV18 and TRBJ2-5, with 9 nucleotides matching TRBD1. The CDR3 has 15 residues. The germline V gene encodes CDR1 KGHSH and CDR2 LQKENI. Trimming cost V 3 bases and J 4 bases; bases outside gene matches: 6. This CDR3 reads CASSPRTGEVETQYF. The CDR3 coding sequence is TGTGCCAGCTCACCGAGGACAGGGGAGGTAGAGACCCAGTACTTC.

This clone was recorded only once. V gene TRBV28 combines with J gene TRBJ2-1; the D gene is possibly TRBD1 (6 bases). The CDR3 covers 14 residues. The V end was cut by 5 bases, the J end by 6 bases, with 14 bases between. Germline V CDR1 and CDR2: MDHEN, SYDVKM. CDR3 amino acids: CASSLTGIANEQFF. The CDR3 region has the DNA TGTGCCAGCAGTCTCACAGGGATCGCCAATGAGCAGTTCTTC.

This clone appeared a single time. The J gene is TRBJ2-7, the V gene TRBV6-6; D may be TRBD2 (6 bases). CDR1 and CDR2 from the germline V gene are MNHNY and SVGAGI (reference sequence). This CDR3 is 14 amino acids long. V was clipped by 6 bases and J by 4 bases, with 16 bases between them. The CDR3 spells CASSPSGGDYEQYF. The CDR3 DNA is TGTGCCAGCAGCCCGTCAGGAGGGGATTACGAGCAGTACTTC.

This rearrangement joins TRBV7-9 to TRBJ2-1; D is undetermined. This CDR3 is 13 amino acids long. The germline V and J ends were trimmed by 4 bases and 1 base, with 5 bases remaining between them. Germline V CDR1 and CDR2: SEHNR, FQNEAQ (reference sequence). The CDR3, as DNA: TGTGCCAGCAGCTCGATTTCCTACAATGAGCAGTTCTTC. As protein: CASSSISYNEQFF.

The J gene is TRBJ2-1, the V gene TRBV7-9; D is unclear. The CDR3 contains 13 residues. CDR1 is SEHNR, CDR2 FQNEAQ, per germline (reference sequence). V gave up 1 base and J gave up 7 bases, with 8 bases separating them. The CDR3 is CASSLGWGNEQFF. The CDR3 region has the DNA TGTGCCAGCAGCTTAGGATGGGGAAATGAGCAGTTCTTC. Complete variable domain (other parts from reference TRBV7-9 and TRBJ2-1): DTGVSQNPRHKITKRGQNVTFRCDPISEHNRLYWYRQTLGQGPEFLTYFQNEAQLEKSRLLSDRFSAERPKGSFSTLEIQRTEQGDSAMYLCASSLGWGNEQFFGPGTRLTVL.

J is TRBJ2-3 and V is TRBV9; D is undetermined. The CDR3 is 13 amino acids. Germline CDR1 is SGDLS and CDR2 is YYNGEE. V was shortened by 7 bases and J by 2 bases, with 11 bases between the two germline ends. The CDR3 nucleotides are TGTGCCAGCTCTCGTATCGCCACAGATACGCAGTATTTT. Encoded protein: CASSRIATDTQYF.

The chain combines TRBV27 with TRBJ1-5, with unresolved D. There are 14 residues in the CDR3. From germline, CDR1 is MNHEY and CDR2 SMNVEV (reference sequence). V was cut by 0 bases and J by 9 bases, with 12 bases left in between. CDR3 bases: TGTGCCAGCAGTTTATCTCCGTCAAGGTGGCCCCAGCATTTT. It is translated as CASSLSPSRWPQHF.

The CDR3: CASRGASYEQYF. DNA for the CDR3: TGCGCCAGCAGGGGGGCCTCCTACGAGCAGTACTTC. V and J are TRBV10-2 and TRBJ2-7, with a possible D match to TRBD1 (6 bases). The germline CDR1 and CDR2 sequences are WSHSY and SAAADI. CDR3 length: 12 residues. V was shortened by 6 bases and J by 0 bases, with 6 bases between the two germline ends.

The chain employs TRBV7-2 and TRBJ2-1; 12 nucleotides line up with TRBD2. The CDR3 length is 17 residues. Germline-derived CDR1 and CDR2 are SGHTA and FQGNSA. V lost 1 base to trimming and J lost 5 bases; unmatched junction nucleotides: 6. DNA for the CDR3: TGTGCCAGCAGCTTAGAGGGGACTAGCGGGCGGCACAATGAGCAGTTCTTC. This encodes CASSLEGTSGRHNEQFF.

The V and J genes are TRBV19 and TRBJ1-6; TRBD1 matches at 9 bases. This CDR3 contains 15 residues. The germline V gene encodes CDR1 LNHDA and CDR2 SQIVND (reference sequence). The V segment lost 5 bases and the J segment 8 bases; nucleotides outside the gene matches: 7. The CDR3 protein is CASSVDRGLDSPLHF. The CDR3 bases are TGTGCCAGTAGTGTGGACAGGGGCTTGGATTCACCCCTCCACTTT.